This T cell receptor (beta chain) was identified in a study of cytotoxic CD8 clonotypes in ibrutinib-treated CLL. The protocol was immunoSEQ multiplex PCR, while the TCRdb copy is restricted to in-frame clones and leaves out a portion. Of under 200,000 clones in the sample, 84% were seen once. The sequence was collected from a human donor with chronic lymphocytic leukemia. This material consisted of PBMCs, taken after 24 months of ibrutinib treatment.

CDR3 nucleotide sequence: TGTGCCAGCAGCCATCAGCTCAGGGGTGAGCAGTTCTTC. Translating it yields CASSHQLRGEQFF. The chain joins TRBV11-2 to TRBJ2-1; TRBD1 might be the D (6 bases). Between the trimmed V and J ends, which lost 5 bases and 9 bases, there was a span of 14 bases. Germline V lookup: CDR1 SGHAT, CDR2 FQNNGV. This CDR3 has 13 residues. The full variable domain, with the rest looked up from reference TRBV11-2 and TRBJ2-1, is EAGVAQSPRYKIIEKRQSVAFWCNPISGHATLYWYQQILGQGPKLLIQFQNNGVVDDSQLPKDRFSAERLKGVDSTLKIQPAKLEDSAVYLCASSHQLRGEQFFGPGTRLTVL.